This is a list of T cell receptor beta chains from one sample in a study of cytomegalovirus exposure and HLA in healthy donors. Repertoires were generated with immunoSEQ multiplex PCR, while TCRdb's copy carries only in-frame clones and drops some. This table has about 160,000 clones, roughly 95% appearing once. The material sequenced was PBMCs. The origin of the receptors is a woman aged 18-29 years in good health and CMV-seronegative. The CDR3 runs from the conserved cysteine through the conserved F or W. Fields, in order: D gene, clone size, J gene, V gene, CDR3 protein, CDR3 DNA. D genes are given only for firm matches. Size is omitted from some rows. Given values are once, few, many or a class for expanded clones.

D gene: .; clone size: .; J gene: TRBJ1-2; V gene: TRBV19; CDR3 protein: CASSVSRLNYGYTF; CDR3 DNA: TGTGCCAGTAGTGTCTCCAGACTTAACTATGGCTACACCTTC
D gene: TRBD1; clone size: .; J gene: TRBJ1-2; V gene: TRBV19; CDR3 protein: CASSITGGHGYTF; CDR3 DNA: TGTGCCAGTAGTATTACAGGGGGCCATGGCTACACCTTC
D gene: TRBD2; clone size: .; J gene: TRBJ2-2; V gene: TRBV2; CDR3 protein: CASSPSGVNTGELFF; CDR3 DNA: TGTGCCAGCAGTCCCAGCGGGGTTAACACCGGGGAGCTGTTTTTT
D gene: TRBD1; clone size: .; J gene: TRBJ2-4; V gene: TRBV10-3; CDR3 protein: CAISRQGGQNIQYF; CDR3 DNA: TGTGCCATCAGCCGACAGGGCGGCCAAAACATTCAGTACTTC
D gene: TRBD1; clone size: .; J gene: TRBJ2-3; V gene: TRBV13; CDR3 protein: CASSIPGQGPGSTDTQYF; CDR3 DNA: TGTGCCAGCAGCATTCCGGGACAGGGTCCCGGCAGCACAGATACGCAGTATTTT
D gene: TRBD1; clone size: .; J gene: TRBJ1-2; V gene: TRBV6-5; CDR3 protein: CAAQGAEGGYTF; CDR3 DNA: TGTGCCGCCCAGGGGGCAGAAGGAGGCTACACCTTC
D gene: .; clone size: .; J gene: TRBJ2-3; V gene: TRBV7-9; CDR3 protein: CASSATGTPHPSTDTQYF; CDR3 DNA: TGTGCCAGCAGCGCGACCGGGACTCCTCACCCTAGCACAGATACGCAGTATTTT
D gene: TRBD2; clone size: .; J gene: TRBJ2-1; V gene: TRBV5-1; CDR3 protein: CASSLRRTSGGSAYNEQFF; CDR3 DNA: TGCGCCAGCAGCTTGCGACGGACTAGCGGGGGCTCGGCCTACAATGAGCAGTTCTTC
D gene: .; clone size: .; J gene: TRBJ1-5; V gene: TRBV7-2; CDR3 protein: CASREGSAVAQHF; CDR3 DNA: TGTGCCAGCAGGGAGGGGTCGGCCGTGGCCCAGCATTTT
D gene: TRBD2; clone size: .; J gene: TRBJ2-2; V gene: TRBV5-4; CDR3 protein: CASSFSGGRTGELFF; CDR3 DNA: TGTGCCAGCAGCTTTAGCGGGGGGCGAACCGGGGAGCTGTTTTTT
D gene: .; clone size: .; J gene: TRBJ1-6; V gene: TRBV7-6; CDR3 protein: CASSLAADNSPLHF; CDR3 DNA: TGTGCCAGCAGCTTAGCTGCAGATAATTCACCCCTCCACTTT
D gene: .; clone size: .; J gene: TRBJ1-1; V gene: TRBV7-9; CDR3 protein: CASSPTVEAWGENTEAFF; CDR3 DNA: TGTGCCAGCAGCCCTACGGTTGAAGCTTGGGGAGAGAACACTGAAGCTTTCTTT
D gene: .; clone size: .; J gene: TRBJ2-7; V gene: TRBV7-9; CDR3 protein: CASSLPSAEQYF; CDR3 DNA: TGTGCCAGCAGCCTCCCTAGCGCCGAGCAGTACTTC
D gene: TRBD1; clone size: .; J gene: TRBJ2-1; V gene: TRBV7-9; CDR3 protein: CASSIGGQGSYNEQFF; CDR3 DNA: TGTGCCAGCAGCATAGGGGGACAGGGGTCCTACAATGAGCAGTTCTTC
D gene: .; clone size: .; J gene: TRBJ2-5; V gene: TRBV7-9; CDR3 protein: CASSLIGAETQETQYF; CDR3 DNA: TGTGCCAGCAGCTTAATAGGGGCCGAGACCCAAGAGACCCAGTACTTC
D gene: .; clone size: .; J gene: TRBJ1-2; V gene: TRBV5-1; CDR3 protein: CASSEGEIYGYTF; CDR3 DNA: TGCGCCAGCAGCGAGGGGGAGATCTATGGCTACACCTTC
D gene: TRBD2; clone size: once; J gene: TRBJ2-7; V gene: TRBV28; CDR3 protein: CASSETSGDVEQYF; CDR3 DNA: TGTGCCAGCAGCGAGACTAGCGGGGACGTCGAGCAGTACTTC
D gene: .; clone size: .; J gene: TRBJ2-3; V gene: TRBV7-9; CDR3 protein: CASSLTSLDTQYF; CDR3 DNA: TGTGCCAGCAGCCTAACTAGCTTAGATACGCAGTATTTT
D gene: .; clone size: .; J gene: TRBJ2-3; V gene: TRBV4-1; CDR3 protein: CASSHGTWTADTQYF; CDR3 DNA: TGCGCCAGCAGCCATGGGACGTGGACAGCAGATACGCAGTATTTT
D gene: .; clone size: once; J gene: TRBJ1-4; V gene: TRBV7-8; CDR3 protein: CASSVGGATNEKLFF; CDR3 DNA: TGTGCCAGCAGCGTAGGGGGGGCAACTAATGAAAAACTGTTTTTT
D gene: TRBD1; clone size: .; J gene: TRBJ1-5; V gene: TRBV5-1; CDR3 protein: CASSPQTGGRNQPQHF; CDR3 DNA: TGCGCCAGCAGCCCCCAAACAGGGGGCAGGAATCAGCCCCAGCATTTT
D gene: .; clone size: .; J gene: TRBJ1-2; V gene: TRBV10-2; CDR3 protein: CASSLQGELGIKRPNYGYTF; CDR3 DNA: TGCGCCAGCAGTTTACAGGGAGAGTTGGGGATTAAGAGGCCTAACTATGGCTACACCTTC
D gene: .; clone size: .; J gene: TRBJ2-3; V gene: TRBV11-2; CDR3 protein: CASSGTGHADTQYF; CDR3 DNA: TGTGCCAGCAGCGGTACAGGGCACGCAGATACGCAGTATTTT
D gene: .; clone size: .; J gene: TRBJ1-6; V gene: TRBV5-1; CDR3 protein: CASSLGGTSYNSPLHF; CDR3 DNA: TGCGCCAGCAGCTTGGGCGGAACCTCCTATAATTCACCCCTCCACTTT
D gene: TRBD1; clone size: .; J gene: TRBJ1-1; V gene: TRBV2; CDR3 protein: CASSVTGGAGTEAFF; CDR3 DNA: TGTGCCAGCAGTGTAACAGGGGGCGCTGGCACTGAAGCTTTCTTT
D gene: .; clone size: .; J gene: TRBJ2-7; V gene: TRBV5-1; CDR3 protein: CASSLGSGAIYEQYF; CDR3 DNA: TGCGCCAGCAGCTTGGGTAGCGGCGCGATCTACGAGCAGTACTTC
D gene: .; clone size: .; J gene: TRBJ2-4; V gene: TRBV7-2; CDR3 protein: CASSLTGSVAKNIQYF; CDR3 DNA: TGTGCCAGCAGCCTTACAGGTTCCGTTGCCAAAAACATTCAGTACTTC
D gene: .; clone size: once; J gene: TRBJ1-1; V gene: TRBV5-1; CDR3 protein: CASSLAAENTEAFF; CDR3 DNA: TGCGCCAGCAGCTTGGCGGCGGAGAACACTGAAGCTTTCTTT